This T cell receptor (beta chain) was recovered during a study of radiotherapy plus CTLA-4 blockade in lung cancer. V gave up 3 bases and J gave up 0 bases, with 16 bases separating them. The CDR3 is 18 amino acids. Germline assignment: CDR1 SGHDT and CDR2 YYEEEE. Sequenced by immunoSEQ multiplex PCR; TCRdb stores in-frame clones only, minus some. Of some 15,000 clones in the sample, around 70% were seen once. The chain joins TRBV5-6 to TRBJ2-6; D unresolved. Material: peripheral blood, obtained from a patient treated with radiotherapy plus ipilimumab. This sequence originates from a human donor with non-small cell lung cancer whose response to radiotherapy plus ipilimumab could not be evaluated. The CDR3 sequence is CASSWWALSISGANVLTF. As DNA, the CDR3 is TGTGCCAGCAGCTGGTGGGCACTTTCCATCTCTGGGGCCAACGTCCTGACTTTC. The full variable domain, completed using reference TRBV5-6 and TRBJ2-6, is DAGVTQSPTHLIKTRGQQVTLRCSPKSGHDTVSWYQQALGQGPQFIFQYYEEEERQRGNFPDRFSGHQFPNYSSELNVNALLLGDSALYLCASSWWALSISGANVLTFGAGSRLTVL.